The following is a T cell receptor (beta chain) sequence with its context. The primer mix had 60 Vbeta and 13 Jbeta primers. The repertoire was sequenced with immunoSEQ multiplex PCR; TCRdb's copy has only in-frame clones and lacks some. Among around 180,000 clones, around 90% were seen once, and the ten largest hold approximately 2%. The CDR3 length is 15 residues. Trimming took 5 bases from V and 2 from J; bases not matched to a gene: 8. Germline V CDR1 and CDR2: MDHEN, SYDVKM. The entry originates in a study of cytomegalovirus exposure and HLA in healthy donors. V is TRBV28 and J is TRBJ2-7; 8 bases align to TRBD1. The sequencing sample was made of PBMCs. The clonotype was recovered from a woman in her late teens or twenties in good health and CMV-seronegative. The CDR3 here is CASSEVGQDAYEQYF. The CDR3 region has the DNA TGTGCCAGCAGTGAAGTGGGACAGGACGCCTACGAGCAGTACTTC.